The table lists the clone carrying this T cell receptor (beta chain) with a few counts. The protocol was immunoSEQ multiplex PCR, while the TCRdb copy is restricted to in-frame clones and leaves out a portion. The sample carries 200,000 to 250,000 clones, around 80% recorded once. This CDR3 region has 13 residues. V was clipped by 5 bases and J by 3 bases; unmatched bases: 6. Germline V gives CDR1 SQVTM, CDR2 ANQGSEA. The sample originates from a study of blood T cell repertoires in COVID-19. The sample taken for sequencing was peripheral blood. The chain employs TRBV29-1 and TRBJ1-1; TRBD1 matches 7 bases. This TCR was recovered from a man in his forties or fifties with active or convalescent COVID-19. CDR3 sequence: CSVRQGEYTEAFF. Written as DNA, the CDR3 is TGCAGCGTTCGACAGGGTGAGTACACTGAAGCTTTCTTT.